This passage covers 15 T cell receptor beta chains from one sample sequenced in a study of technical replicates of blood from a few donors. Method: immunoSEQ multiplex PCR; TCRdb's copy keeps in-frame clones and lacks some. The sample includes fewer than 95,000 clones, about 93% of them seen just once. The sample taken for sequencing was T cells isolated from PBMCs. These receptors came from a human donor in good health.

This chain connects TRBV6-5 to TRBJ1-2; perhaps TRBD1 as D (6 bases). Trimming took off 5 bases at V and 1 base at J, with 8 bases between the two ends. CDR1 and CDR2 (germline): MNHEY, SVGAGI. This CDR3 has 13 amino acids. CDR3 sequence: CASSPGHNYGYTF. DNA for the CDR3: TGTGCCAGCAGTCCGGGACATAACTATGGCTACACCTTC.

This chain uses TRBV5-1 with TRBJ2-7; TRBD1 is a possible D gene (6 bases). Germline V CDR1 and CDR2: SGHRS, YFSETQ. The CDR3 spans 14 residues. With 4 bases removed from V and 0 bases from J, the gap between germline ends came to 11 bases. DNA for the CDR3: TGCGCCAGCAGCGGGGCGACAGGCTCCTACGAGCAGTACTTC. Translated, it gives CASSGATGSYEQYF.

V is TRBV18 and J is TRBJ1-4, with D perhaps TRBD1 (6 bases). The CDR3 covers 13 residues. In germline, CDR1 is KGHSH, CDR2 LQKENI. The V end lost 5 bases, the J end lost 5 bases, and 9 bases lay between the germline ends. The CDR3 nucleotides are TGTGCCAGCTCATCTGACAGGAATGAAAAACTGTTTTTT. The encoded protein is CASSSDRNEKLFF.

The chain is built from TRBV7-9 and TRBJ1-5; 7 bases are shared with TRBD1. Trimming cost V 0 bases and J 5 bases; bases outside gene matches: 7. This CDR3 contains 16 residues. CDR1 is SEHNR, CDR2 FQNEAQ, per germline (reference sequence). The CDR3 is CASSLAGTAEDQPQHF. The DNA for the CDR3 is TGTGCCAGCAGCTTAGCTGGGACAGCCGAGGATCAGCCCCAGCATTTT.

The chain employs TRBV18 and TRBJ1-2; the match to TRBD1 covers 9 bases. The CDR3 runs 18 residues. The V gene's germline CDR1 is KGHSH and CDR2 LQKENI. Unmatched junction bases numbered 12, after V lost 0 bases and J lost 4 bases. The CDR3 coding sequence is TGTGCCAGCTCACCACCGTCACAGGGGGCGGCTCCCACCTATGGCTACACCTTC. As protein: CASSPPSQGAAPTYGYTF. Combining the CDR3 with reference TRBV18 and TRBJ1-2 gives the whole variable domain NAGVMQNPRHLVRRRGQEARLRCSPMKGHSHVYWYRQLPEEGLKFMVYLQKENIIDESGMPKERFSAEFPKEGPSILRIQQVVRGDSAAYFCASSPPSQGAAPTYGYTFGSGTRLTVV.

This chain connects TRBV6-1 to TRBJ2-3, with TRBD1 matching over 11 bases. V trimming: 4 bases; J trimming: 5 bases; junction bases outside the gene matches: 8. The CDR3 spans 16 residues. Germline V CDR1 and CDR2: MNHNS, SASEGT. CDR3 region: CASSVNPGQGEDTQYF. For the CDR3, the DNA is TGTGCCAGCAGTGTCAATCCGGGACAGGGGGAAGATACGCAGTATTTT.

The chain links TRBV6-5 to TRBJ2-5; D is possibly TRBD1 (8 bases). The ends were cut back, 7 bases at V and 7 bases at J, with 19 bases in the middle. From germline, CDR1 is MNHEY and CDR2 SVGAGI. CDR3 length equals 14 residues. The CDR3 DNA follows: TGTGCCAGCACCCCACAGGGGGGGCGGTTGACCCAGTACTTC. It yields the protein CASTPQGGRLTQYF.

The rearrangement joins TRBV7-7 to TRBJ2-1, with TRBD2 matching over 7 bases. CDR1 and CDR2 (germline): SSHAT, FNYEAQ (reference sequence). V was clipped by 5 bases and J by 7 bases; unmatched bases: 11. The CDR3 extends over 15 amino acids. CDR3 sequence (DNA): TGTGCCAGCAGCCCTGGGCCCGTGGGGGGGAATGAGCAGTTCTTC. It is translated as CASSPGPVGGNEQFF.

This chain joins TRBV29-1 and TRBJ2-1; TRBD2 is a possible D gene (5 bases). Germline V gene lookup returns CDR1 SQVTM and CDR2 ANQGSEA. V lost 6 bases and J lost 6, with 15 bases in between. The CDR3 totals 13 residues. The CDR3 protein is CSVGVASLNEQFF. The CDR3 DNA is TGCAGCGTCGGGGTAGCGTCCCTCAATGAGCAGTTCTTC.

This clone showed up just once. This chain joins TRBV5-1 and TRBJ1-6; no reliable D call. Germline V gene data show CDR1 as SGHRS and CDR2 as YFSETQ. V shed 0 bases and J shed 7 bases, with 14 bases lying between them. The length of the CDR3 is 16 residues. This chain's CDR3 is CASSLEVDPRNSPLHF. The CDR3 DNA follows: TGCGCCAGCAGCTTGGAGGTCGACCCGAGGAATTCACCCCTCCACTTT.

The chain carries TRBV9 and TRBJ2-2; TRBD2 matches at 7 bases. Germline V CDR1 and CDR2: SGDLS, YYNGEE. The trim removed 2 bases at V and 2 bases at J, leaving 6 bases unmatched. The CDR3 is made up of 16 amino acids. CDR3 in amino acids: CASSVGGGLNTGELFF. The CDR3 coding sequence is TGTGCCAGCAGCGTGGGCGGGGGACTCAACACCGGGGAGCTGTTTTTT.

The chain has TRBV6-5 and TRBJ1-6, with a weak D call TRBD1 (5 bases). Germline-derived CDR1 and CDR2 are MNHEY and SVGAGI. V lost 8 bases to trimming and J lost 13 bases, with 21 bases between them. The CDR3 is made up of 14 amino acids. The CDR3 spells CASARVRLVIPLHF. CDR3 nucleotide sequence: TGTGCCAGCGCCAGGGTTCGTTTAGTTATCCCCCTCCACTTT.

The rearrangement joins TRBV4-1 to TRBJ1-1, with unresolved D. CDR3 length equals 12 residues. Between the trimmed V and J ends, which lost 8 bases and 6 bases, there was a span of 13 bases. The germline V gene has CDR1 MGHRA and CDR2 YSYEKL. CDR3 region: CASLTGRAEAFF. The CDR3 coding sequence is TGCGCCAGCCTCACGGGGAGGGCTGAAGCTTTCTTT.

The J gene is TRBJ1-3, the V gene TRBV9; 8 nucleotides line up with TRBD1. The CDR3 is 14 amino acids. Germline V lookup: CDR1 SGDLS, CDR2 YYNGEE. The junction had 7 bases not matched to a gene; V was cut back by 4 bases and J by 7 bases. CDR3 sequence reads: CASSHGQGVNTIYF. CDR3 bases: TGTGCCAGCAGCCATGGACAGGGAGTGAACACCATATATTTT.

The J gene is TRBJ2-7, the V gene TRBV4-1, with TRBD2 as a possible D gene (5 bases). CDR1 is MGHRA, CDR2 YSYEKL, per germline. Trimming left V 1 base short and J 5 bases short, with 12 bases between. This CDR3 contains 14 residues. This chain's CDR3 is CASSQGTQSHEQYF. Here the CDR3 DNA reads TGCGCCAGCAGCCAAGGGACTCAAAGTCACGAGCAGTACTTC.